This TCR beta chain is from a study of long-term antiretroviral therapy in people with HIV. The assay used was immunoSEQ (version v3.0), run at survey level. Clones were sequenced by immunoSEQ multiplex PCR, and TCRdb holds only the in-frame ones, with some missing. Of 20,000 to 25,000 clones in the sample, 80% to 95% were seen once. This receptor was taken from a woman aged 40 to 50 with HIV. The sequences come from unsorted PBMCs, collected 7.6 years after starting antiretroviral therapy.

The DNA of the CDR3 is TGTGCCTGGTCGTCCAGGGGGAACACTGAAGCTTTCTTT. This codes for CAWSSRGNTEAFF. This sequence joins TRBV30 and TRBJ1-1; a possible D gene is TRBD1 (6 bases). Trimming took 5 bases from V and 1 from J, leaving 11 bases between them. The CDR3 loop spans 13 amino acids. Germline V gives CDR1 GTSNPN, CDR2 SVGIG (reference sequence).